This T cell receptor (beta chain) appears in the sequencing data of a study of OX40 agonist ivuxolimab in advanced cancers. Study as a whole: Subjects had a mean age of about 60 years, with a range of 23 to 79; about 83% were male. Study-level findings and limits: Researchers report that CD8+ T cells had, on average, more expanded clones than CD4+. The CD4+ and CD8+ T cells in the blood had expanded clonally by week 6 at 0.1 to 3.0 mg/kg.

Clones were sequenced by immunoSEQ multiplex PCR, and TCRdb holds only the in-frame ones, with some missing. There are roughly 66,000 clones in the sample; roughly 80% occur only once, and over 2% lies in the top ten. About this clone: Its antigen is as yet unknown.

Germline lookup yields CDR1 LNHDA and CDR2 SQIVND (reference sequence). V was clipped by 5 bases and J by 7 bases, with 15 bases between them. The CDR3 contains 14 residues. The receptor was derived from an adult with an advanced solid tumor such as melanoma, head and neck, liver or kidney cancer. Sample: CD4+ or CD8+ T cells sorted from blood, taken in a trial of the OX40 agonist ivuxolimab. The chain uses TRBV19 and TRBJ1-5; weak D call: TRBD1 (6 bases). The CDR3 region is CASSGTGGGQPQHF. As DNA, the CDR3 is TGTGCCAGTAGTGGGACGGGGGGCGGACAGCCCCAGCATTTT. The variable domain in full, completed from reference TRBV19 and TRBJ1-5, reads DGGITQSPKYLFRKEGQNVTLSCEQNLNHDAMYWYRQDPGQGLRLIYYSQIVNDFQKGDIAEGYSVSREKKESFPLTVTSAQKNPTAFYLCASSGTGGGQPQHFGDGTRLSIL.